This TCR beta chain was captured in a study of blood T cell repertoires in COVID-19 (dated by TCRdb to the early 2020s). Turning to the overall study: Samples from collaborators originated in the United States, Italy and Spain and spanned both the acute and convalescent phases of COVID-19. The material from the prospective study consisted of cDNA or gDNA derived from T cells, B-cell-depleted T cells, or PBMCs. Subjects who had been exposed to COVID-19, were actively infected with it, or had recovered from it provided the deeply sampled blood TCRbeta repertoires that made up the dataset. The repertoires were made available in a free public database intended to serve as a resource for research on the immune response to SARS-CoV-2. The samples were drawn from two sources: the first 160 participants of the ongoing ImmuneRACE study, and 1,000 to 1,500 subjects contributed by 6 global collaborators. A de-identified subject ID, COVID-19 status, age in years and sex were almost always included in the sample metadata. HLA class I and class II types, where available, came from metadata supplied by the sample provider rather than from assay-based typing. Results and caveats for the whole study, not just this receptor: Clinical and demographic metadata were provided uncurated, with the amount varying by source and participant.

TCRbeta CDR3 regions were amplified from genomic DNA by means of the immunoSEQ Assay, a bias-controlled multiplex PCR. From the authors' description of their analysis: Nucleated cell counts per sample were estimated from amplification of reference gene primers within the assay. To quantify the absolute abundance of each unique TCRbeta CDR3 rearrangement, sequence reads were collapsed and filtered. For each sample, productive Simpson clonality was calculated as the square root of Simpson's diversity index over productive rearrangements. Drawn from immuneACCESS, this table holds only the in-frame rearrangements with V and J called that TCRdb kept. Clones are partly lost; checked studies trace under half to an unresolved V gene and leave the rest unexplained. Clonal size and the V and J genes are those of that table, whereas D and trimming came from the DNA. The sample yields a few hundred thousand clones; 80% to 90% were counted once. The top ten clones comprise 8% to 9.5% of the sample.

Enrolling through a virtual design, the prospective study's participants ranged in age from roughly 18 to 89 years and lived across 20 to 25 United States geographic areas. In the prospective study, cohorts were assigned on the basis of participant-reported clinical history obtained from a screening survey and a study questionnaire. Recovered participants in ImmuneRACE Cohort 3 were defined as having two consecutive negative NP/OP PCR tests, clearance from a healthcare professional, or resolution of symptoms. In the prospective study, whole blood, serum and a nasopharyngeal or oropharyngeal swab were collected from each participant by mobile phlebotomists. Additional blood draws and questionnaires over an approximately 2-month period could optionally be provided by prospective study participants. Before DNA extraction, blood samples from the prospective study were shipped at room temperature or frozen.

A word on this clone: The antigen it binds to is not known. Qualities for individual bases were not recorded, and no much larger clone is one base off.

CDR1 SGDLS and CDR2 YYNGEE are derived from the germline V gene. The CDR3 runs 14 amino acids, cysteine and phenylalanine included. The entry retains the CDR3 DNA only, 42 bases that are in frame from base 1. V was cut back by 0 bases and J by 6 bases, leaving a gap of 12 bases between them. The rearranged segments are TRBV9 and TRBJ1-1, with TRBD1 perhaps the D gene, on 6 matching bases. This TCR came from a woman under 30 who had recovered from COVID-19. Sequencing was done on a sample of PBMCs or T cells enriched from blood (not recorded which). The CDR3 loop reads CASSVVTGRAEAFF. DNA sequence: TGTGCCAGCAGCGTAGTTACAGGGAGGGCTGAAGCTTTCTTT.